The text below deals with one T cell receptor (beta chain). This clonotype occurred a few times. Its recognized antigen is unknown. Base qualities are not at hand, and no much larger clone is one base apart. The library was generated by RT-PCR. Sequenced using an Illumina HiSeq 2500. The public sequencing data were trimmed at Q25 with fastp and processed into clonotypes with MiXCR by TCRdb, which kept only in-frame beta chains. Every CDR3 protein is listed once, alongside the most common genes and DNA of its rows. The sample data list about 500,000 distinct CDR3 sequences, and more than 7% of these were observed just once. Of the sample, roughly 13% falls within the top ten clones. This record comes from a study of response to subunit inactivated influenza vaccine (dated by TCRdb to 2017 to 2018). About the study as a whole: To follow how T cells responded to a trivalent subunit inactivated influenza vaccine, the researchers relied on deep quantitative profiling of the T cell receptor repertoire. The full study reports these points: The authors suggested that each seasonal influenza vaccination may recruit only a limited number of new T cells.

Based on the germline V gene, the CDR1 and CDR2 sequences are SQVTM and ANQGSEA. Including cysteine and phenylalanine, the CDR3 has 22 amino acids. Just the 66-base CDR3 DNA is kept, in frame starting at base 1. Ends trimmed: V by 3 bases, J by 0 bases; bases unmatched to a gene: 20. Recombination connected TRBV29-1 to TRBJ2-3; TRBD2 fits 14 bases in the junction. This receptor was obtained from a man aged 45 to 75 who received an inactivated influenza vaccine. Donor details come from another sample of the same person, matched by shared clones. Material: PBMCs from blood, obtained roughly 24 months after vaccination. The nucleotide sequence reads TGCAGCGTTGACCCCGTTGAAGACCCGGGACTAGCGGGGGCGTTTAGCACAGATACGCAGTATTTT. Its protein is CSVDPVEDPGLAGAFSTDTQYF.